This T cell receptor beta chain stems from a study of T cell repertoires in cytomegalovirus infection. About the research overall: Indications of both CMV infection and matching HLA type were provided by public TCR beta signatures.

TCRdb re-called the reads through MiXCR, storing one row per CDR3 protein. The sample gives approximately 320,000 distinct CDR3 sequences, 9.5% of which show up once; around 4.5% is in the top ten. Findings and limits, study-wide: Summed frequency of shared TCR beta families picked out CMV carriers who also had the relevant HLA. The ex vivo response was dominated by HLA-C-restricted CMV-specific TCR beta clonotypes.

As to this clonotype: The antigen is unknown.

This receptor was identified in a human donor in good health (CMV status not recorded). Some clones in this sample may be carry-over from other donors' samples. Sequencing input: PBMCs.

The CDR3 spells CASSAVGTGMKETQYF. The CDR3 DNA sequence: TGTGCCAGCAGTGCAGTAGGGACAGGGATGAAAGAGACCCAGTACTTC. This chain joins TRBV28 and TRBJ2-5; the match to TRBD1 covers 9 bases. Germline V gives CDR1 MDHEN, CDR2 SYDVKM. V lost 5 bases, J lost 3 bases, and 10 bases stayed unmatched. The CDR3 consists of 16 residues.